The present TCR beta chain was sequenced within a study of CD8 T cells in ankylosing spondylitis. Whole-study results and caveats: A motif in TCR beta, a set of roughly eight highly homologous variants, appeared characteristic of ankylosing spondylitis blood.

The CDR3 is made up of 15 amino acids. J lost 10 bases, V lost 4 bases, and 7 bases had no gene match. Germline V gene data show CDR1 as MNHEY and CDR2 as SVGAGI. Comment on this clonotype: What it binds is not known.

From the 5' RACE reads, TCRdb called clonotypes with MiXCR, one entry per CDR3 protein. This table holds 290,000 or so distinct CDR3 sequences, less than 25% found once. Sequences were obtained from blood, either unsorted or a sorted T cell fraction (not recorded which). The receptor was derived from a female donor with ankylosing spondylitis or in good health (not recorded which). The chain is built from TRBV6-5 and TRBJ2-1; 13 bases match TRBD2. The CDR3 sequence is CASSSGTSGDREQFF. CDR3 nucleotides: TGTGCCAGCAGTTCCGGGACTAGCGGGGATCGGGAGCAGTTCTTC.